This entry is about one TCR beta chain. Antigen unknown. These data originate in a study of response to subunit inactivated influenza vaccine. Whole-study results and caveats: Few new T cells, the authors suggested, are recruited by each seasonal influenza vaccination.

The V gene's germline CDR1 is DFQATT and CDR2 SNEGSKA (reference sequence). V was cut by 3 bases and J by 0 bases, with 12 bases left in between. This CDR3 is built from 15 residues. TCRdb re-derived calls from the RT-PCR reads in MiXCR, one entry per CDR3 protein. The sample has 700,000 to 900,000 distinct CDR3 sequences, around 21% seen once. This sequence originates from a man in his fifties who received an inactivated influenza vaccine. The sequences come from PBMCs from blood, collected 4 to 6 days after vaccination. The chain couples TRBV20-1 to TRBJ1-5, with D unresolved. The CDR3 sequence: CSASSDGYSNQPQHF. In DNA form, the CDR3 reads TGCAGTGCTAGCTCTGACGGGTATAGCAATCAGCCCCAGCATTTT.